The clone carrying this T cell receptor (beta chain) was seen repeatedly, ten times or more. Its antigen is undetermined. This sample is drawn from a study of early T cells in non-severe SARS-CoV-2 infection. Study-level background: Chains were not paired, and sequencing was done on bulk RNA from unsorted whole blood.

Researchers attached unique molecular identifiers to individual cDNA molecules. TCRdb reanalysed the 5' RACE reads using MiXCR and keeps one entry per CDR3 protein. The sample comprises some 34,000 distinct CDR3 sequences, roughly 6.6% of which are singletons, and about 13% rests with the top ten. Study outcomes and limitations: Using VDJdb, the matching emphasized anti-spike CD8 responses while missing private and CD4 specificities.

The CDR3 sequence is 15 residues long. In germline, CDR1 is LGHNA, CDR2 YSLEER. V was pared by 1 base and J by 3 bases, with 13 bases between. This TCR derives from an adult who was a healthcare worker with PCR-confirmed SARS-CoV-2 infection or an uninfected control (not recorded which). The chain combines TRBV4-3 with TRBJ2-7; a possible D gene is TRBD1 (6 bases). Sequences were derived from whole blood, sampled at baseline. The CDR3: CASSQGGQGSYEQYF. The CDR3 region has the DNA TGCGCCAGCAGCCAAGGTGGGCAGGGGAGCTACGAGCAGTACTTC.